This T cell receptor (beta chain) comes out of a study of T cells in tumors after PD-1 blockade. Whole-study context: Prior checkpoint blockade, systemic immunosuppressant use, or anti-cancer therapy within 4 weeks excluded patients. Patients received pembrolizumab 200 mg every 3 weeks or cemiplimab 350 mg every 2 weeks. Some patients also took daily vismodegib 150 mg during anti-PD-1 treatment. Notes on the study in general: Roughly 42% of tumor TCR clonotypes were also found in blood.

This CDR3 is 17 amino acids long. Trimming removed 4 bases from V and 3 bases from J, with 16 bases in between. CDR1 MDHEN and CDR2 SYDVKM come from the germline V gene. Libraries were prepared by immunoSEQ multiplex PCR; TCRdb keeps only in-frame clonotypes and omits some of them. The table has 50,000 to 75,000 clones, around 72% seen once. About this clone itself: Its antigen remains unknown.

The sequence derives from a human donor with basal cell carcinoma. The chain links TRBV28 to TRBJ2-6, with D maybe TRBD1 (5 bases). Sequences were derived from PBMCs, sampled after anti-PD-1 treatment. For the CDR3, the DNA is TGTGCCAGCAGTTCGTCAGGGAAAGTAGGTGGGGCCAACGTCCTGACTTTC. It codes for CASSSSGKVGGANVLTF.